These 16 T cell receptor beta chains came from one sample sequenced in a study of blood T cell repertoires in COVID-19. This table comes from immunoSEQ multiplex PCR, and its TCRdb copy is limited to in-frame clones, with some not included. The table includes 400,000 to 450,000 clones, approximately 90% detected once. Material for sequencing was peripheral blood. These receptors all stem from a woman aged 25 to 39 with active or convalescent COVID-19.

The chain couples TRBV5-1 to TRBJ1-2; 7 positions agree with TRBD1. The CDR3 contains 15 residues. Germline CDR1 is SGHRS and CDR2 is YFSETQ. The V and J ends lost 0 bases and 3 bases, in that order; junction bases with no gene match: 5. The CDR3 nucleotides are TGCGCCAGCAGCTTGGAGGGAACAGGGGACTATGGCTACACCTTC. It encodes CASSLEGTGDYGYTF.

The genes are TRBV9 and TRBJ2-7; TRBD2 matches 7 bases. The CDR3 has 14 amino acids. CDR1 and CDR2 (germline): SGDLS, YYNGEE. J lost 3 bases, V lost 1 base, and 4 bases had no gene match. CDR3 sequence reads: CASSVSSGDYEQYF. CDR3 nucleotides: TGTGCCAGCAGCGTATCCAGCGGGGACTACGAGCAGTACTTC.

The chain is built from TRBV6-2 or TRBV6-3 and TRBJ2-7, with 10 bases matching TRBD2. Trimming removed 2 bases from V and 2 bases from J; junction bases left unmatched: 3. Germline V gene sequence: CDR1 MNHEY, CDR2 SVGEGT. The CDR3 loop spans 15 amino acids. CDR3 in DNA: TGTGCCAGCAGTTACCAAGCGGGGGGGGCCTACGAGCAGTACTTC. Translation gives CASSYQAGGAYEQYF.

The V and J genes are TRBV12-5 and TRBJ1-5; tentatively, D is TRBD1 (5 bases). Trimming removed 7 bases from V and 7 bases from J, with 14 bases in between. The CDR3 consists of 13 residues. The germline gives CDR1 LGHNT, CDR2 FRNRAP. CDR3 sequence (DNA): TGTGCTAGTGCCACTCAGGGCCAACAGCCCCAGCATTTT. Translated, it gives CASATQGQQPQHF.

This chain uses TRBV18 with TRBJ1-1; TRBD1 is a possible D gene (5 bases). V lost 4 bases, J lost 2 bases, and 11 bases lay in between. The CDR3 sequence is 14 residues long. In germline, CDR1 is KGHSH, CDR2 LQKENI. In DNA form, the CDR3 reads TGTGCCAGCTCACAACAGCGGGGCAACACTGAAGCTTTCTTT. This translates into CASSQQRGNTEAFF.

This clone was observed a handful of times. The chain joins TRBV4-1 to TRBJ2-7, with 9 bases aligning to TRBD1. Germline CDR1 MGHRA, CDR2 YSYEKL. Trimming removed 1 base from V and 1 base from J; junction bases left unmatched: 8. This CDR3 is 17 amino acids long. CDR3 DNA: TGCGCCAGCAGCCAAGGGGTCGGGACAGGGTTATCCTACGAGCAGTACTTC. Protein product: CASSQGVGTGLSYEQYF.

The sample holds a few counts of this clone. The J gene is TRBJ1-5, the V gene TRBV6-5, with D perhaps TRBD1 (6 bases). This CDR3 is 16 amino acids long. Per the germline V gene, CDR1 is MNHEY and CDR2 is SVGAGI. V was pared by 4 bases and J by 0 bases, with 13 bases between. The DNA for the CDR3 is TGTGCCAGCAGTTGGGGGCAGGTCAGTAGCAATCAGCCCCAGCATTTT. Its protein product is CASSWGQVSSNQPQHF.

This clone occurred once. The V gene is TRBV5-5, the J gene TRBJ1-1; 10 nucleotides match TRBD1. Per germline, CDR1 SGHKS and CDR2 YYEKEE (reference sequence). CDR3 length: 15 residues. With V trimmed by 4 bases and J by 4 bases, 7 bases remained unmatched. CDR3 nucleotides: TGTGCCAGCAGCCCCGGGACAGGGGAGGGCACTGAAGCTTTCTTT. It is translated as CASSPGTGEGTEAFF.

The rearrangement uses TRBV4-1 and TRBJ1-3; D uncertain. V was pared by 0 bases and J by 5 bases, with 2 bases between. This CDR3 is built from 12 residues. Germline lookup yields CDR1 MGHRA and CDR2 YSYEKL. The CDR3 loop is CASSQDRNTIYF. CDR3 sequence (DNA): TGCGCCAGCAGCCAAGACAGAAACACCATATATTTT.

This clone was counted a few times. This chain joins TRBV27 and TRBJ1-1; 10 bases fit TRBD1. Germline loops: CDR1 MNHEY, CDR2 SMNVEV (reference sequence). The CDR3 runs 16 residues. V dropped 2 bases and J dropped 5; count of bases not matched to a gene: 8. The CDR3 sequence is CASSLRRTGGGTEAFF. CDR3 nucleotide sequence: TGTGCCAGCAGTTTACGGAGGACAGGGGGGGGTACTGAAGCTTTCTTT.

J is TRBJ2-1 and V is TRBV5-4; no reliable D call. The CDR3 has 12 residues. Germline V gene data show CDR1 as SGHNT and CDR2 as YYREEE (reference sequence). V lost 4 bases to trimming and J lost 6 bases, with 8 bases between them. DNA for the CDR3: TGTGCCAGCAGCCAAAATAGCAATGAGCAGTTCTTC. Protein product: CASSQNSNEQFF.

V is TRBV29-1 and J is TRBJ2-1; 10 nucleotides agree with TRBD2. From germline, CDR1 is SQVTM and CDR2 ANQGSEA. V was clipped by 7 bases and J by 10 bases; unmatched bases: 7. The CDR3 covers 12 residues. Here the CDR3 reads CSASSGGDEQFF. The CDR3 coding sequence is TGCAGCGCCTCTAGCGGGGGTGACGAGCAGTTCTTC.

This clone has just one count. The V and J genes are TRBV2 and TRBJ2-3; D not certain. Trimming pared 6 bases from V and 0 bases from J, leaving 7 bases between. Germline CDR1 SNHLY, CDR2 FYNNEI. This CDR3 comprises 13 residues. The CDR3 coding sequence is TGTGCCAGCAGGGAAACTAGCACAGATACGCAGTATTTT. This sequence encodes CASRETSTDTQYF.

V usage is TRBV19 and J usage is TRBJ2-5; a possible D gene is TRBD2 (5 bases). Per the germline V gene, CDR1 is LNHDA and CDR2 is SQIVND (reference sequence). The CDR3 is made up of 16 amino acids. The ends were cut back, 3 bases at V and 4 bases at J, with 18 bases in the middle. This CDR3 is CASSIVSHTRGETQYF. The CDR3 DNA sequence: TGTGCCAGTAGTATTGTTAGCCACACTCGGGGAGAGACCCAGTACTTC.

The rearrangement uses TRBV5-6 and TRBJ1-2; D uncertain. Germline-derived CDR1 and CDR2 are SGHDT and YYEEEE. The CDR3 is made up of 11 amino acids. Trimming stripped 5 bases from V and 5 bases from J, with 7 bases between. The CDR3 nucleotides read TGTGCCAGCAGACGAGAGTATGGCTACACCTTC. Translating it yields CASRREYGYTF.

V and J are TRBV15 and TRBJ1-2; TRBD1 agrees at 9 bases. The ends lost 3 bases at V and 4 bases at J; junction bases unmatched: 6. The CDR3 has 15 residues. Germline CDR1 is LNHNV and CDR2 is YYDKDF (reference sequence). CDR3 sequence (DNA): TGTGCCACCAGCAGTCGACAGGGGGGGATCTATGGCTACACCTTC. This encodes CATSSRQGGIYGYTF.